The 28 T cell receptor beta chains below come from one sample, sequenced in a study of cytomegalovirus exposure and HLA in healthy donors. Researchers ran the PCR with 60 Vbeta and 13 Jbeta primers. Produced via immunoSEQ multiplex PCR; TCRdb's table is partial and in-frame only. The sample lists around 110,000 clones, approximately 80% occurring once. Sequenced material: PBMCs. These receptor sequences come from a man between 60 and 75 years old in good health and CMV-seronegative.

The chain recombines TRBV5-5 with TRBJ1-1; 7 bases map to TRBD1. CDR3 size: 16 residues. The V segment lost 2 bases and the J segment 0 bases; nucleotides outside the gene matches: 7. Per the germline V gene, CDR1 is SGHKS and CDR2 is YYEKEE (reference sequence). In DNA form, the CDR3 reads TGTGCCAGCAGCTTCGGCGACAGGGCCATGAACACTGAAGCTTTCTTT. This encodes CASSFGDRAMNTEAFF.

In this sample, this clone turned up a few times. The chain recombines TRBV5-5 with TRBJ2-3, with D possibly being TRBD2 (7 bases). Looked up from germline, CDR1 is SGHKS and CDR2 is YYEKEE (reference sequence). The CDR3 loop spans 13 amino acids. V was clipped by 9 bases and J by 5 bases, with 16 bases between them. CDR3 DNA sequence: TGTGCCATGGCGGCGGGGGCAGGAGATACGCAGTATTTT. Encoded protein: CAMAAGAGDTQYF.

The CDR3 DNA reads as TGCGCCAGCAGCCAAATCTATGAGGGTCCGGGCAATCAGCCCCAGCATTTT. It translates to CASSQIYEGPGNQPQHF. This sequence joins TRBV4-1 and TRBJ1-5; D call uncertain. Trimming took off 2 bases at V and 2 bases at J, with 16 bases between the two ends. CDR1 and CDR2 from the germline V gene are MGHRA and YSYEKL. The length of the CDR3 is 17 residues.

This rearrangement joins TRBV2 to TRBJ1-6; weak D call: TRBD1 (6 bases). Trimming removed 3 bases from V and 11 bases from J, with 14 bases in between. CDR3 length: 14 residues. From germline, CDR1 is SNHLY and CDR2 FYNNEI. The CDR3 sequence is CASSDWAGDAPLHF. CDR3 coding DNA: TGTGCCAGCAGTGATTGGGCAGGGGATGCACCCCTCCACTTT.

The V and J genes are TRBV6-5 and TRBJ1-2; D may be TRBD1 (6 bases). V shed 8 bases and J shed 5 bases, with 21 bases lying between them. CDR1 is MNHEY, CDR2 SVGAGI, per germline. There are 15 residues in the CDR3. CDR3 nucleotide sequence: TGTGCCAGCCCCCCAGGAGGACAGCAAAATTATGGCTACACCTTC. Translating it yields CASPPGGQQNYGYTF.

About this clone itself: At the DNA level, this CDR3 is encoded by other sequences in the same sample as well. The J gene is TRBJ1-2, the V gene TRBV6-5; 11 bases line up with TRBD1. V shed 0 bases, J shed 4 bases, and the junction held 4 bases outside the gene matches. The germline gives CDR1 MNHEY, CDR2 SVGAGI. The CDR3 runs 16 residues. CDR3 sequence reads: CASSYSRTGGGYGYTF. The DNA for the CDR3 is TGTGCCAGCAGTTACTCTAGGACAGGGGGCGGCTATGGCTACACCTTC.

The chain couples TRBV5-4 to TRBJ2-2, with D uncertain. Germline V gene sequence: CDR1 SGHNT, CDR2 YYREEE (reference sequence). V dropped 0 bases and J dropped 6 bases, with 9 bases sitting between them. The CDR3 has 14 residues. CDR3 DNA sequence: TGTGCCAGCAGCTTGGGAGGTGTCGCCGGGGAGCTGTTTTTT. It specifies CASSLGGVAGELFF.

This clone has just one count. The CDR3 protein is CASTLQGYSYEQYF. DNA for the CDR3: TGTGCCAGCACCTTACAGGGGTACTCCTACGAGCAGTACTTC. The J gene is TRBJ2-5, the V gene TRBV6-6, with 7 bases identical to TRBD1. The end of the DNA is better explained by TRBJ2-7, so the J call may be wrong. CDR1 is MNHNY and CDR2 is SVGAGI in the germline V gene (reference sequence). The CDR3 runs to 14 residues.

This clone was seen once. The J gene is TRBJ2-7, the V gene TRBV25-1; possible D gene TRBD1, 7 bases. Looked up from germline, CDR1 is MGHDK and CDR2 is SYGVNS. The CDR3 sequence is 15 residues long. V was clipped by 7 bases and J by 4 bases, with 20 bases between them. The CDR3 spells CASTPGGTFGYEQYF. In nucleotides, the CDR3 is TGTGCCAGCACTCCAGGGGGGACTTTTGGATACGAGCAGTACTTC.

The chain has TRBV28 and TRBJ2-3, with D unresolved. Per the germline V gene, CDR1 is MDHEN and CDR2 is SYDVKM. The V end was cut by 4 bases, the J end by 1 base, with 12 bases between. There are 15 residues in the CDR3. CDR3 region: CASSSSSFGTDTQYF. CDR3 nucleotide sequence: TGTGCCAGCAGTTCTTCTAGTTTCGGCACAGATACGCAGTATTTT.

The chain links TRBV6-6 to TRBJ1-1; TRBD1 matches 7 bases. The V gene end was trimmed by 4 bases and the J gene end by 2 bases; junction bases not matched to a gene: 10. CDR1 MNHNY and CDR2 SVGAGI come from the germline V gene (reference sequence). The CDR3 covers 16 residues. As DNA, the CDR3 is TGTGCCAGCAGTTCAGACAGGGTGAGTGGTAACACTGAAGCTTTCTTT. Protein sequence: CASSSDRVSGNTEAFF.

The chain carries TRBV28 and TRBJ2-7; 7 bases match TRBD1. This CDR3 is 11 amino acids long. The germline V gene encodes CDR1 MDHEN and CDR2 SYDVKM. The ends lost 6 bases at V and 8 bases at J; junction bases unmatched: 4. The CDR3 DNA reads TGTGCCAGCAGGGGACAGTATCAGCAGTACTTC. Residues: CASRGQYQQYF.

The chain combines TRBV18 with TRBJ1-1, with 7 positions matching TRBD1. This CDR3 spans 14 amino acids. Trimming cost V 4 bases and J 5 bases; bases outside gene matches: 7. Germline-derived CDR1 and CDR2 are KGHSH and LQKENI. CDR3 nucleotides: TGTGCCAGCTCACTACAGGGGATTCGTACTGAAGCTTTCTTT. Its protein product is CASSLQGIRTEAFF.

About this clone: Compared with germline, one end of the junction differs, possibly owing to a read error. CDR3 nucleotides: TGTGCCTCCAAGTCAGTGAAAGGCACAGATACGCAGTGTTTT. This sequence encodes CASKSVKGTDTQCF. The V call is TRBV6-5, the J call TRBJ2-3, with unresolved D. CDR3 length equals 14 residues. CDR1 and CDR2 from the germline V gene are MNHEY and SVGAGI.

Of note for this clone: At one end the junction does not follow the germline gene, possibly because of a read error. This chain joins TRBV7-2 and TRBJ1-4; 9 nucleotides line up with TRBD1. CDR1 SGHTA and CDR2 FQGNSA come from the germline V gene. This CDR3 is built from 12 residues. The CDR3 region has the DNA TGTGCCAGCAGCTTAGATGGGACAGGGTATGTTTTT. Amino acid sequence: CASSLDGTGYVF.

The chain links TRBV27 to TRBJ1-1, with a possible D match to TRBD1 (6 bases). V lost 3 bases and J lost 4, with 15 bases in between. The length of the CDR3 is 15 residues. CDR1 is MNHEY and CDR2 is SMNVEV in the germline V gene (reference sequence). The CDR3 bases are TGTGCCAGCAGTTTGGTTGGGGGCGCCGGCACTGAAGCTTTCTTT. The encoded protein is CASSLVGGAGTEAFF.

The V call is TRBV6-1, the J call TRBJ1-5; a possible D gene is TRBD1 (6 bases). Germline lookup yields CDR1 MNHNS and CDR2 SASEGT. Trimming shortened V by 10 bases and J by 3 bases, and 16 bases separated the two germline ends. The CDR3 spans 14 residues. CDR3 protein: CATRRDTLNQPQHF. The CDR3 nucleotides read TGTGCCACCCGCCGGGACACCCTCAATCAGCCCCAGCATTTT.

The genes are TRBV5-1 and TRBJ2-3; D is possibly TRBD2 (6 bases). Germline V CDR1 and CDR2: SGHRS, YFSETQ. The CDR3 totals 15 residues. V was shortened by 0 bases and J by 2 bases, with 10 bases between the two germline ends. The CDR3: CASSLGAGITDTQYF. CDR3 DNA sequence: TGCGCCAGCAGCTTGGGGGCGGGGATCACAGATACGCAGTATTTT.

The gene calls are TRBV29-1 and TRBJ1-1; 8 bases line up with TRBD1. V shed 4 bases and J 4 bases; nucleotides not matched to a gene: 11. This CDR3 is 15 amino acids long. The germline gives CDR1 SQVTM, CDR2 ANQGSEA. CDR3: CSVGDDRGFSTEAFF. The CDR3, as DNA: TGCAGCGTTGGAGACGACAGGGGTTTCAGCACTGAAGCTTTCTTT.

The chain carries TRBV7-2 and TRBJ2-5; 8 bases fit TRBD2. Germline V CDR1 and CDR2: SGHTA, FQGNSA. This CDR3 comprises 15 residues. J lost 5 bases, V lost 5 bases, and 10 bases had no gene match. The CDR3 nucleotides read TGTGCCAGCAGCCCTTTAGCGGGGTTTCGGGAGACCCAGTACTTC. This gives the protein CASSPLAGFRETQYF. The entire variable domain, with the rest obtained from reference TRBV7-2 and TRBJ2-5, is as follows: GAGVSQSPSNKVTEKGKDVELRCDPISGHTALYWYRQSLGQGLEFLIYFQGNSAPDKSGLPSDRFSAERTGGSVSTLTIQRTQQEDSAVYLCASSPLAGFRETQYFGPGTRLLVL.

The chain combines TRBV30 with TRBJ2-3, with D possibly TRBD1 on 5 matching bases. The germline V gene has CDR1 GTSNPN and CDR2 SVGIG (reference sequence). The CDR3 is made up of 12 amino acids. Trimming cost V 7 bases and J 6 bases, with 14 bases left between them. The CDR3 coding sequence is TGTGCCTTCTTCAGGGATGGGGATACGCAGTATTTT. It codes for CAFFRDGDTQYF.

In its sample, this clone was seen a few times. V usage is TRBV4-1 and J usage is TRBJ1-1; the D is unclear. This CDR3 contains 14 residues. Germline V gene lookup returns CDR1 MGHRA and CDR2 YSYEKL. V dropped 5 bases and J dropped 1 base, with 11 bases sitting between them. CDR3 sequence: CASSWAVTNTEAFF. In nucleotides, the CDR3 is TGCGCCAGCAGCTGGGCAGTCACGAACACTGAAGCTTTCTTT.

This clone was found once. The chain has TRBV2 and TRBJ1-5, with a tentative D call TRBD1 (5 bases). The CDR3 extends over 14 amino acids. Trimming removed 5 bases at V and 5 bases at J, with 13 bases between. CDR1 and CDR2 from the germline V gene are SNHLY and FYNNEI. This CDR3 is CASSTDTNHQPQHF. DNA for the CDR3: TGTGCCAGCAGTACGGACACAAATCATCAGCCCCAGCATTTT.

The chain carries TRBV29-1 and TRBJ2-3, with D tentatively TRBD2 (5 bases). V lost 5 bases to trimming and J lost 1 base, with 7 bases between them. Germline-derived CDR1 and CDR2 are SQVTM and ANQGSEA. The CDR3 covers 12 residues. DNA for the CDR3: TGCAGCGTTAACGGGGGCACAGATACGCAGTATTTT. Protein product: CSVNGGTDTQYF.

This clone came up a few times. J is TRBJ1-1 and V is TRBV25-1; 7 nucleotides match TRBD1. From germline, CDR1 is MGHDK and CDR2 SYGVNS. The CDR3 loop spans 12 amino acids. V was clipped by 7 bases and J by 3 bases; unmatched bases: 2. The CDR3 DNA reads TGTGCCAGCAAGGGACAGTACACTGAAGCTTTCTTT. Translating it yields CASKGQYTEAFF.

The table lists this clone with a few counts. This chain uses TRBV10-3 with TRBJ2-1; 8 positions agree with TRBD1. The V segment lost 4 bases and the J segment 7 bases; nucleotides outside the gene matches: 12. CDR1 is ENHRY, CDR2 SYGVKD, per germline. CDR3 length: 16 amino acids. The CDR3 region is CAISGGSGGGWNEQFF. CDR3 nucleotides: TGTGCCATCAGTGGGGGGTCAGGGGGCGGGTGGAATGAGCAGTTCTTC.

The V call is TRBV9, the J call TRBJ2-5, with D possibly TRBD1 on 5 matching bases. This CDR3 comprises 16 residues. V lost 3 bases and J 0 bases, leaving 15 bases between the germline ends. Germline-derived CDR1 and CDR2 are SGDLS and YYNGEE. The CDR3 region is CASSAAGRQHQETQYF. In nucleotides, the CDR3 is TGTGCCAGCAGCGCAGCCGGACGACAGCACCAAGAGACCCAGTACTTC.

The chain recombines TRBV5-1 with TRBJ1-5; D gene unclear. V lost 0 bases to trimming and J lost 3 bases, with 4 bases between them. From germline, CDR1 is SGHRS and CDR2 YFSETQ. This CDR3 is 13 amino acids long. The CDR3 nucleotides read TGCGCCAGCAGCTTGGACAACAATCAGCCCCAGCATTTT. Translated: CASSLDNNQPQHF.